The 16 T cell receptor beta chains in this list originate from one sample, sequenced in a study of blood T cell repertoires in COVID-19. Method: immunoSEQ multiplex PCR; TCRdb's copy keeps in-frame clones and lacks some. The sample shows about 220,000 clones, roughly 88% of them seen only once. What was sequenced was peripheral blood. Receptor source: a man aged 30-40 years who had recovered from COVID-19.

This chain connects TRBV7-2 to TRBJ2-7, with a possible D match to TRBD1 (5 bases). The length of the CDR3 is 13 residues. V was clipped by 0 bases and J by 3 bases, with 6 bases between them. Germline V CDR1 and CDR2: SGHTA, FQGNSA. For the CDR3, the DNA is TGTGCCAGCAGCTTAGCGCAGGGCTACGAGCAGTACTTC. Amino acids: CASSLAQGYEQYF.

V and J are TRBV19 and TRBJ2-3; D is perhaps TRBD2 (7 bases). CDR1 is LNHDA, CDR2 SQIVND, per germline (reference sequence). CDR3 length equals 15 residues. The V and J ends lost 3 bases and 4 bases respectively, with 14 bases between them. The CDR3 here is CASSMSGEGADTQYF. In DNA, the CDR3 is TGTGCCAGTAGTATGTCAGGGGAGGGCGCAGATACGCAGTATTTT.

The chain combines TRBV5-1 with TRBJ2-7; TRBD1 matches 8 bases. CDR3 length equals 17 residues. J gave up 4 bases and V 1 base, and 13 bases lay outside the gene matches. The germline gives CDR1 SGHRS, CDR2 YFSETQ. CDR3 residues: CASSLFGQGESFYEQYF. Here the CDR3 DNA reads TGCGCCAGCAGCTTGTTCGGACAGGGTGAATCGTTTTACGAGCAGTACTTC.

This clone has a handful of counts. The rearrangement joins TRBV7-2 to TRBJ2-3; D is possibly TRBD1 (5 bases). There are 12 residues in the CDR3. CDR1 and CDR2 (germline): SGHTA, FQGNSA. V lost 5 bases to trimming and J lost 11 bases, with 14 bases between them. CDR3 nucleotide sequence: TGTGCCAGCAGCGTGACTCCAACAGGGCAGTATTTT. This codes for CASSVTPTGQYF.

The chain is built from TRBV5-1 and TRBJ2-3; 11 bases align to TRBD1. From germline, CDR1 is SGHRS and CDR2 YFSETQ. J lost 5 bases, V lost 4 bases, and 6 bases had no gene match. This CDR3 region has 15 residues. The CDR3 reads CASSTGQGARDTQYF. The CDR3 nucleotides are TGCGCCAGCAGCACCGGACAGGGGGCTAGAGATACGCAGTATTTT.

The rearrangement uses TRBV9 and TRBJ2-2; TRBD2 might be the D (5 bases). Per the germline V gene, CDR1 is SGDLS and CDR2 is YYNGEE. Trimming removed 7 bases from V and 2 bases from J, with 15 bases in between. The length of the CDR3 is 15 residues. The chain's CDR3 is CASEQGLTNTGELFF. CDR3 coding DNA: TGTGCCAGCGAGCAAGGACTGACTAACACCGGGGAGCTGTTTTTT.

The V call is TRBV19, the J call TRBJ1-5; 10 nucleotides align to TRBD1. V dropped 5 bases and J dropped 6; count of bases not matched to a gene: 4. The germline V gene encodes CDR1 LNHDA and CDR2 SQIVND (reference sequence). The CDR3 runs to 14 residues. Written as DNA, the CDR3 is TGTGCCAGTAGTGTCCGGGACAGGGGTCAGCCCCAGCATTTT. Protein sequence: CASSVRDRGQPQHF.

In this sample, this clone turned up once. The chain joins TRBV7-9 to TRBJ2-3, with TRBD2 matching over 7 bases. The V gene end was trimmed by 10 bases and the J gene end by 3 bases; junction bases not matched to a gene: 10. The CDR3 is made up of 14 amino acids. CDR1 is SEHNR, CDR2 FQNEAQ, per germline (reference sequence). In DNA, the CDR3 is TGTGCCACCAGACCGGGACTACGGACAGATACGCAGTATTTT. It codes for CATRPGLRTDTQYF.

This chain links TRBV21-1 with TRBJ1-3; the DNA was not used to check the table's D call, TRBD1. TRBV21-1 is recorded as a pseudogene. This CDR3 region has 13 residues. The DNA of the CDR3 is TGTGCCAGCGCACAGGGTTCTGGAAACACCATATATTTT. It is translated as CASAQGSGNTIYF.

The chain couples TRBV5-5 to TRBJ2-1; the match to TRBD2 covers 11 bases. Germline trimming cut 6 bases from V and 5 bases from J; bases unmatched to any gene: 10. Germline values: CDR1 SGHKS, CDR2 YYEKEE (reference sequence). The CDR3 is made up of 16 amino acids. Written as DNA, the CDR3 is TGTGCCAGCAACTCGTTAGCGGGGGGGCAGAACAATGAGCAGTTCTTC. It yields the protein CASNSLAGGQNNEQFF.

The chain couples TRBV19 to TRBJ2-2, with no clear D. The CDR3 extends over 13 amino acids. CDR1 is LNHDA, CDR2 SQIVND, per germline (reference sequence). V was pared by 9 bases and J by 5 bases, with 13 bases between. CDR3 nucleotides: TGTGCCAGCTCGGATAGCCCTACCGGGGAGCTGTTTTTT. It yields the protein CASSDSPTGELFF.

This clone was seen only a few times. The chain is built from TRBV5-1 and TRBJ1-6; 9 positions agree with TRBD1. CDR1 is SGHRS, CDR2 YFSETQ, per germline. There are 16 residues in the CDR3. V shed 5 bases and J 6 bases; nucleotides not matched to a gene: 9. CDR3 protein: CASRTTGGAFNSPLHF. CDR3 in DNA: TGCGCCAGCAGAACTACAGGGGGCGCGTTTAATTCACCCCTCCACTTT.

The V gene is TRBV10-3, the J gene TRBJ1-2; 7 bases line up with TRBD1. The CDR3 has 13 residues. Looked up from germline, CDR1 is ENHRY and CDR2 is SYGVKD. After removal of 8 bases from V and 3 bases from J, the junction contained 6 bases not matched to a gene. The CDR3 DNA sequence: TGTGCCATCGCCCAAGACAGGGACTATGGCTACACCTTC. Amino acids: CAIAQDRDYGYTF.

The chain recombines TRBV10-3 with TRBJ2-7, with 7 bases matching TRBD1. Germline V lookup: CDR1 ENHRY, CDR2 SYGVKD. This CDR3 comprises 13 residues. The V gene end was trimmed by 9 bases and the J gene end by 5 bases; junction bases not matched to a gene: 10. In DNA form, the CDR3 reads TGTGCCATTTCACAGGGGAATAGCGACGAGCAGTACTTC. Its protein is CAISQGNSDEQYF.

The J gene is TRBJ1-6, the V gene TRBV6-5; unclear D gene. Germline CDR1 reads MNHEY; CDR2 reads SVGAGI. CDR3 length: 12 amino acids. The germline V and J ends were trimmed by 11 bases and 14 bases, with 19 bases remaining between them. CDR3 protein: CAGGPSRLSLHF. The CDR3 nucleotides are TGTGCCGGTGGGCCCTCCCGGTTATCCCTCCACTTT.

This clone has only one observation. The chain links TRBV7-2 to TRBJ2-3; TRBD2 matches at 9 bases. Looked up from germline, CDR1 is SGHTA and CDR2 is FQGNSA. Unmatched junction bases numbered 5, after V lost 2 bases and J lost 2 bases. The CDR3 loop spans 16 amino acids. The CDR3 nucleotides are TGTGCCAGCAGCTTAAGCGGGGGGCCCTACACAGATACGCAGTATTTT. Its translation: CASSLSGGPYTDTQYF.